A single TCR beta chain is shown here with its context. This clonotype showed up many times. Its antigen remains undetermined. No much larger clone exists at a distance of one base, and base qualities are not known. The entry originates in a study of human T cells and chemical hapten exposure (dated by TCRdb to the early 2020s). For context, the study as a whole: For sensitization, 2% DPC in acetone was applied to an approximately 2 cm by approximately 2 cm area of upper inner arm skin. Weekly therapeutic DPC doses were additionally applied to the scalp of patients throughout the approximately 25-week study period. Patch testing was done on the upper back using Finn chambers containing 0.01% DPC, and results were scored after 6 days according to International Contact Dermatitis Research Group standards. Alopecia areata with under or over 50% scalp involvement, alopecia totalis and alopecia universalis were represented in the patient cohort, which was mostly female. Libraries were pooled for sequencing, and variation in per-sample TCR yields was attributed mainly to small differences in library volumes within the pool. Peripheral blood TCR repertoire changes were tracked in vivo in alopecia patients during primary and secondary sensitization to the hapten diphenylcyclopropenone (DPC). Blood samples were taken from patients before sensitization (week 0) and then at 2, 6 and about 24 weeks after DPC sensitization. Around 30 alopecia patients provided blood for TCR sequencing at one to four time points (pre-sensitization, 2, 6 and 24 weeks).

The time point label of this sample denotes: patch test 1, 2 weeks after DPC sensitization. What the treatment or condition label conveys for this sample: therapeutic diphenylcyclopropenone sensitization with weekly scalp DPC. Blood at each patch-test visit was drawn before the patch test was applied. Eligible patients were aged 18 to 70, diagnosed with alopecia, deemed suitable for DPC therapy, and excluded if pregnant. Total RNA was extracted from unfractionated whole blood that had been collected in Tempus Blood RNA tubes. Overall study outcomes, separate from this receptor: After repeated subsampling, changes were observed in the strength of the expansion versus patch-test correlation and in the threshold at which the correlation became significant. No change with DPC sensitization was found in the number of TCRs above 1 in 1000 frequency, and no evidence of global repertoire structure alterations was found. Significantly more large CDR3 similarity clusters were formed by expanded TCRs than by pre-sensitization or healthy control sets, consistent with antigen-driven responses. Patch test score correlated positively with the number of PT1 expanded TCRs, reaching significance at thresholds 8, 16 and 32 but not at 4. All patients had alopecia, a presumed autoimmune disease, so their immune response might differ from that of healthy individuals.

The CDR3 has 15 amino acids, counting the end cysteine and phenylalanine. Of the read, only the CDR3 DNA is kept; its 45 bases are in frame from base 1. The germline V gene (reference sequence) provides CDR1 SEHNR and CDR2 FQNEAQ. Deletion took 1 base off V and 4 bases off J, with a span of 10 bases between the germline ends. The library was prepared using RACE. The instrument was a NextSeq 500. Library preparation attached unique molecular identifiers to individual cDNA molecules for quantitative, reproducible TCR counting. For every blood RNA sample, sequencing covered both the TCR alpha and TCR beta chains. The source study handled its data this way. A median of around 96,000 TCRs per sample was observed, with a range of about 20,000 to 690,600. The Decombinator software suite was used to annotate the V, J and CDR3 of the TCR reads. Every sample was subsampled to the same number of TCRs (28,000) for the PS versus PT1 abundance plots. TCRs were defined as expanded if absent before sensitization and observed at least eight times at the 2-week time point. The public reads were reprocessed in TCRdb via fastp at Q25 and MiXCR, keeping in-frame beta chains. CDR3 protein duplicates are merged, each entry listing the most common genes and DNA. For this entry, the V and J calls and clone size follow TCRdb and not the study's own pipeline. This sample gives some 170,000 distinct CDR3 sequences in total; around 20% of them show up just once. The top ten clonotypes cover about 6.7% of the sample.

The rearranged chain carries TRBV7-9 and TRBJ2-2; no D gene can be assigned with confidence. The input for sequencing was whole blood, taken in connection with sensitization to the hapten diphenylcyclopropenone (DPC). The receptor's source is a woman aged 45-59 years with alopecia areata. Some clones in this sample may be carry-over from other donors' samples. The CDR3 region has the sequence CASSLDPIRTGELFF. DNA sequence: TGTGCCAGCAGCTTAGATCCCATTCGCACCGGGGAGCTGTTTTTT.